This TCR beta chain is drawn from a study of OX40 agonist ivuxolimab in advanced cancers. Profiled with immunoSEQ multiplex PCR; TCRdb holds only in-frame clones, not every one. The sample yields around 72,000 clones, more than 70% seen once. Germline CDR1 reads SGHTA; CDR2 reads FQGNSA. The CDR3 runs 17 residues. V lost 4 bases and J lost 0; bases outside the gene matches: 9. No patient had autoimmune disease or received systemic immunosuppression. The chain has TRBV7-2 and TRBJ2-7; 10 bases agree with TRBD1. The clonotype was recovered from an adult with an advanced solid tumor such as melanoma, head and neck, liver or kidney cancer. Sequences were derived from CD4+ or CD8+ T cells sorted from blood, sampled in a trial of the OX40 agonist ivuxolimab. CDR3 region: CASSWGWGQGSSYEQYF. In DNA, the CDR3 is TGTGCCAGCAGCTGGGGATGGGGACAGGGGAGCTCCTACGAGCAGTACTTC.